Included here is one T cell receptor (beta chain) sequence, with context. Produced via immunoSEQ multiplex PCR; TCRdb's table is partial and in-frame only. The repertoire holds 270,000 or so clones, 70% to 90% seen once, with 4.1% in the top ten. This record comes from a study of blood T cell repertoires in COVID-19. Study context: Some COVID-19 samples were acute and others convalescent; all came from the United States, Italy and Spain.

V shed 6 bases and J 5 bases; nucleotides not matched to a gene: 7. Germline V lookup: CDR1 SGHTA, CDR2 FQGNSA. The CDR3 consists of 14 residues. The receptor's source is a woman aged 25 to 39 with acute COVID-19. J is TRBJ2-7 and V is TRBV7-2; 10 nucleotides line up with TRBD1. The material sequenced was PBMCs or T cells enriched from blood (not recorded which). Here the CDR3 reads CASSPGQGTNEQYF. The CDR3, as DNA: TGTGCCAGCAGTCCGGGACAGGGGACCAACGAGCAGTACTTC.